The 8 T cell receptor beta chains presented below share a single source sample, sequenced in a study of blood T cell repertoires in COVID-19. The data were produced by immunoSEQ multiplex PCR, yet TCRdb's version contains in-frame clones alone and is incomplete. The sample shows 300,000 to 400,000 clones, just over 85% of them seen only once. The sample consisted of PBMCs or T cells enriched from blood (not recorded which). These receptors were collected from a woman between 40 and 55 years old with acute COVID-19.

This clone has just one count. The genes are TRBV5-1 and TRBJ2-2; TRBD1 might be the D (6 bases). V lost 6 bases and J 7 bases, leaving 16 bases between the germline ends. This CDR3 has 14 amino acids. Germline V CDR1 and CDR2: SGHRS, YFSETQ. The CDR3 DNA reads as TGCGCCAGCAATCTAGGGGGAAGCTTCGGGGAGCTGTTTTTT. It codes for CASNLGGSFGELFF.

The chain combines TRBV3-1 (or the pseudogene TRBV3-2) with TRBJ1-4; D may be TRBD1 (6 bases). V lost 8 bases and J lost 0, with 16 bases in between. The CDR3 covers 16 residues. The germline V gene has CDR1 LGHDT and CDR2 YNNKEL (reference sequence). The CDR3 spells CASGRGGITTNEKLFF. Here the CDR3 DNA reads TGTGCCAGCGGGAGGGGGGGGATTACAACTAATGAAAAACTGTTTTTT.

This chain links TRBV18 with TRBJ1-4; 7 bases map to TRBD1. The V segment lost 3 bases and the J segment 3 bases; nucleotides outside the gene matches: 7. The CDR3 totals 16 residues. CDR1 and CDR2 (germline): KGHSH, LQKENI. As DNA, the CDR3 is TGTGCCAGCTCACCGGAGACAGGGCGGGCTAATGAAAAACTGTTTTTT. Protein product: CASSPETGRANEKLFF.

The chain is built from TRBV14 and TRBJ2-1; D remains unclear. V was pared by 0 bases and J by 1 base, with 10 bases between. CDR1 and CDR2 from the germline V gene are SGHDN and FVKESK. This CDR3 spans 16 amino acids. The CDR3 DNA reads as TGTGCCAGCAGCCAAGATCAAACAGATTCCTACAATGAGCAGTTCTTC. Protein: CASSQDQTDSYNEQFF.

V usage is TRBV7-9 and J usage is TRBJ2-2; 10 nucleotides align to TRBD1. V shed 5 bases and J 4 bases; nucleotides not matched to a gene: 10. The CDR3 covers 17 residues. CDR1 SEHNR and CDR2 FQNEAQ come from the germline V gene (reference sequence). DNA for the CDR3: TGTGCCAGCAGCGCGTTGGACAGGGGGTCGTTCACCGGGGAGCTGTTTTTT. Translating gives CASSALDRGSFTGELFF.

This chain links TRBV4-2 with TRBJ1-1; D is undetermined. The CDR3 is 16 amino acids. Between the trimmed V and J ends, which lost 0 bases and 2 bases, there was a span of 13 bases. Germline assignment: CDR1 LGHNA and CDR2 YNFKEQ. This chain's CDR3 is CASSQERSDLNTEAFF. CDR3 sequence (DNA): TGTGCCAGCAGCCAAGAACGGAGTGACCTCAACACTGAAGCTTTCTTT.

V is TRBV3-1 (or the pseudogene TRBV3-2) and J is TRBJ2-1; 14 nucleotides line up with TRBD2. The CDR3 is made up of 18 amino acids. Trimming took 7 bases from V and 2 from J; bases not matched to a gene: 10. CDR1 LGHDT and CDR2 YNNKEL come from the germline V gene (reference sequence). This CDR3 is CASTPTSGGARTYNEQFF. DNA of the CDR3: TGTGCCAGCACCCCGACTAGCGGGGGGGCACGGACCTACAATGAGCAGTTCTTC.

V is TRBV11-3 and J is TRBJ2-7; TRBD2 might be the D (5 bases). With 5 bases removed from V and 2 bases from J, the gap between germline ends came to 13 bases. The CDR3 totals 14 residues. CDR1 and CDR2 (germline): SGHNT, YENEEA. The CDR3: CASSDGGSPYEQYF. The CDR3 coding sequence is TGTGCCAGCAGCGACGGCGGGTCGCCCTACGAGCAGTACTTC.